The present T cell receptor beta chain was sequenced within a study of T cells in women clearing cervical HPV infection. Across the study: Case blood was drawn a median roughly 150 days after lesion detection. Study-level results: CIN3+ cases had significantly higher TCR richness than controls; evenness did not differ. Associations may precede or follow infection; HPV-specific or memory T cells were not isolated.

Profiled with immunoSEQ multiplex PCR; TCRdb holds only in-frame clones, not every one. The listing records about 30,000 clones. The CDR3 has 14 residues. Germline V gene lookup returns CDR1 LNHDA and CDR2 SQIVND (reference sequence). Between the trimmed V and J ends, which lost 4 bases and 3 bases, there was a span of 7 bases. About this clone: The target antigen is unknown. The missing CDR3 end, 3 residues past where the read stops, is filled in from the germline J gene.

Input material: blood buffy coat. The receptor's source is a woman aged 18-69 years with a cervical HPV16 infection that either progressed to CIN3+ or cleared (not recorded which). The chain is built from TRBV19 and TRBJ2-6; D gene ambiguous. This CDR3 is CASSRSGGANVLTF. Incomplete CDR3 DNA: TGTGCCAGTAGTAGGTCAGGTGGGGCCAACGTC.